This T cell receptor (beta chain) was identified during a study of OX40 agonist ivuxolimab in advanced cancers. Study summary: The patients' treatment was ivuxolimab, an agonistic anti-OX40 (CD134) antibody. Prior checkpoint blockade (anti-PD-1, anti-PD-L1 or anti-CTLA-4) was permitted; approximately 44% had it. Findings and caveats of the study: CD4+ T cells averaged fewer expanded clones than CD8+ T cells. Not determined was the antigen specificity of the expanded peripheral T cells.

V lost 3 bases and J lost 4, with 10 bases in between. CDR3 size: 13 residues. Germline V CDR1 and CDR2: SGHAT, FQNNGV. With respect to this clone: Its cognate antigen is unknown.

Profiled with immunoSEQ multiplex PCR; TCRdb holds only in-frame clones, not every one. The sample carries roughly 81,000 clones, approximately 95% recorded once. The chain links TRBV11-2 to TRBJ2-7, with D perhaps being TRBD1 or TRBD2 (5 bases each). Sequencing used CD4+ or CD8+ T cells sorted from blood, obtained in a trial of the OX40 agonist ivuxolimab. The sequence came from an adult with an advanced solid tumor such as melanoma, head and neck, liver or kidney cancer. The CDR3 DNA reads TGTGCCAGCAGCTTGGGGGACGGATACGAGCAGTACTTC. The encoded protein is CASSLGDGYEQYF.